The 18 T cell receptor beta chains below all came from one sample that was sequenced in a study of T cells in Graves' hyperthyroidism and ophthalmopathy. Amplification of TCR beta CDR3 regions used RNA as the template. The HTBI primer set was used in a first-round RT-PCR of the TCR CDR3. TCRdb processed the multiplex PCR reads anew with MiXCR; each CDR3 protein has one entry. This table holds approximately 600,000 distinct CDR3 sequences, roughly 14% found once. The sequencing input was blood. These receptors were taken from a woman aged 40 to 50 with Graves' ophthalmopathy.

In its sample, this clonotype was seen many times. The genes are TRBV11-3 and TRBJ2-5; 13 bases fit TRBD2. Germline V lookup: CDR1 SGHNT, CDR2 YENEEA. This CDR3 is 17 amino acids long. The V gene end was trimmed by 0 bases and the J gene end by 8 bases; junction bases not matched to a gene: 9. CDR3 in amino acids: CASSLDRTSGSPTTQYF. The CDR3 nucleotides are TGTGCCAGCAGCTTAGACCGGACTAGCGGGAGCCCAACCACCCAGTACTTC.

This clonotype was detected ten times or more. The V call is TRBV2, the J call TRBJ2-5; TRBD1 matches at 7 bases. Trimming took 5 bases from V and 1 from J; bases not matched to a gene: 1. The CDR3 extends over 13 amino acids. Germline V CDR1 and CDR2: SNHLY, FYNNEI. The CDR3 loop is CASSTGVQETQYF. The CDR3 DNA reads as TGTGCCAGCAGTACAGGGGTCCAAGAGACCCAGTACTTC.

This clonotype was detected many times. V usage is TRBV28 and J usage is TRBJ2-5; D is undetermined. The V end lost 5 bases, the J end lost 5 bases, and 18 bases lay between the germline ends. CDR3 length: 15 amino acids. Germline CDR1 and CDR2: MDHEN and SYDVKM. The CDR3 here is CASSPPGSRSETQYF. The CDR3 region has the DNA TGTGCCAGCAGTCCCCCGGGCAGTAGATCGGAGACCCAGTACTTC. The variable domain in full, completed from reference TRBV28 and TRBJ2-5, reads DVKVTQSSRYLVKRTGEKVFLECVQDMDHENMFWYRQDPGLGLRLIYFSYDVKMKEKGDIPEGYSVSREKKERFSLILESASTNQTSMYLCASSPPGSRSETQYFGPGTRLLVL.

This clonotype was counted many times. The gene calls are TRBV19 and TRBJ2-7; 9 bases are a match to TRBD2. Trimming took 6 bases from V and 2 from J; bases not matched to a gene: 11. CDR1 LNHDA and CDR2 SQIVND come from the germline V gene (reference sequence). This CDR3 spans 16 amino acids. CDR3 sequence (DNA): TGTGCCAGTAGCCGGACCTGGACTAGCGATACCTACGAGCAGTACTTC. Translating it yields CASSRTWTSDTYEQYF. Full variable domain (rest looked up from reference TRBV19 and TRBJ2-7): DGGITQSPKYLFRKEGQNVTLSCEQNLNHDAMYWYRQDPGQGLRLIYYSQIVNDFQKGDIAEGYSVSREKKESFPLTVTSAQKNPTAFYLCASSRTWTSDTYEQYFGPGTRLTVT.

The chain has TRBV4-3 and TRBJ1-1, with D unresolved. This CDR3 comprises 18 residues. Germline V CDR1 and CDR2: LGHNA, YSLEER. V lost 0 bases, J lost 3 bases, and 20 bases lay in between. CDR3 sequence: CASSQEVHGVTFDTEAFF. The CDR3 DNA follows: TGCGCCAGCAGCCAAGAAGTTCATGGGGTGACATTTGACACTGAAGCTTTCTTT.

This clonotype was observed a handful of times. This chain connects TRBV28 to TRBJ1-5; the D is unclear. Deletions cut 8 bases from V and 2 bases from J, with 13 bases between. CDR1 and CDR2 from the germline V gene are MDHEN and SYDVKM. This CDR3 contains 14 residues. CDR3 loop: CASLSAGGNQPQHF. DNA of the CDR3: TGTGCCAGCTTATCGGCCGGCGGCAATCAGCCCCAGCATTTT.

This clonotype was counted many times. This chain uses TRBV7-2 with TRBJ2-5, with D possibly matching TRBD1 (6 bases). With 5 bases removed from V and 5 bases from J, the gap between germline ends came to 15 bases. This CDR3 has 14 residues. Looked up from germline, CDR1 is SGHTA and CDR2 is FQGNSA. The CDR3 loop is CASSRRGSWETQYF. CDR3 coding DNA: TGTGCCAGCAGCCGCAGGGGTTCATGGGAGACCCAGTACTTC.

This clonotype appeared many times. The chain joins TRBV28 to TRBJ2-5, with D possibly TRBD1 on 5 matching bases. V was cut by 6 bases and J by 4 bases, with 15 bases left in between. Per germline, CDR1 MDHEN and CDR2 SYDVKM. This CDR3 is built from 14 residues. The CDR3, as DNA: TGTGCCAGCAGCCTAGGGTCTAGGGGAGAGACCCAGTACTTC. It translates to CASSLGSRGETQYF.

This clonotype has ten or more counts. V usage is TRBV29-1 and J usage is TRBJ2-5; D unresolved. The CDR3 covers 12 residues. V lost 3 bases and J 7 bases, leaving 12 bases between the germline ends. From germline, CDR1 is SQVTM and CDR2 ANQGSEA. The CDR3 coding sequence is TGCAGCGTTGACATGGAAGAAGGGACCCAGTACTTC. As protein: CSVDMEEGTQYF.

The chain couples TRBV5-1 to TRBJ2-5; D not resolved. This CDR3 spans 14 amino acids. The V gene lost 0 bases and the J gene lost 0 bases, with 6 bases spanning the gap. CDR1 and CDR2 (germline): SGHRS, YFSETQ. The CDR3, as DNA: TGCGCCAGCAGCTTGGTACCCAACCAAGAGACCCAGTACTTC. It translates to CASSLVPNQETQYF.

This clonotype has ten or more counts. The V call is TRBV7-3, the J call TRBJ2-5; 9 bases fit TRBD1. The CDR3 contains 14 residues. Trimming removed 5 bases from V and 6 bases from J; junction bases left unmatched: 7. CDR1 and CDR2 from the germline V gene are SGHTA and FQGTGA. The CDR3 DNA follows: TGTGCCAGCAGCCGGACAGGGGATGCGAAGACCCAGTACTTC. Amino acid sequence: CASSRTGDAKTQYF.

This clonotype was seen repeatedly, ten times or more. The chain has TRBV29-1 and TRBJ2-2; tentatively, D is TRBD2 (6 bases). V lost 7 bases, J lost 6 bases, and 15 bases lay in between. Germline V CDR1 and CDR2: SQVTM, ANQGSEA. The CDR3 is 13 amino acids. The CDR3 region has the DNA TGCAGCGGGGGGGTAGAATTCCCCGGGGAGCTGTTTTTT. Encoded protein: CSGGVEFPGELFF.

This clonotype has just a few counts. The gene calls are TRBV18 and TRBJ2-7; D unresolved. The CDR3 runs 14 residues. The germline V gene encodes CDR1 KGHSH and CDR2 LQKENI. V lost 2 bases, J lost 4 bases, and 12 bases lay in between. CDR3 coding DNA: TGTGCCAGCTCACCAAACCCTGGAGCATACGAGCAGTACTTC. The encoded protein is CASSPNPGAYEQYF.

This clonotype has just a few counts. This sequence joins TRBV7-8 and TRBJ2-2; D call uncertain. The CDR3 loop spans 16 amino acids. Between the trimmed V and J ends, which lost 1 base and 6 bases, there was a span of 15 bases. Germline V lookup: CDR1 SGHVS, CDR2 FQNEAQ. CDR3 residues: CASSLESGFGAGELFF. The CDR3 nucleotides read TGTGCCAGCAGCTTAGAATCCGGGTTTGGCGCCGGGGAGCTGTTTTTT.

The chain combines TRBV20-1 with TRBJ2-3; weak D call: TRBD2 (6 bases). Germline CDR1 and CDR2: DFQATT and SNEGSKA (reference sequence). V was shortened by 4 bases and J by 1 base, with 9 bases between the two germline ends. This CDR3 contains 13 residues. The CDR3 DNA reads TGCAGTGCTAAAAGACTAGGCACAGATACGCAGTATTTT. Translating gives CSAKRLGTDTQYF.

This clonotype has at least ten counts. V usage is TRBV7-8 and J usage is TRBJ2-7; D assignment may be TRBD1 or TRBD2 (5 bases each). V was trimmed by 5 bases and J by 6 bases, leaving 11 bases between them. Germline V gives CDR1 SGHVS, CDR2 FQNEAQ. The CDR3 sequence is 12 residues long. For the CDR3, the DNA is TGTGCCAGCAGCCCGTGGGACGGCGAGCAGTACTTC. This translates into CASSPWDGEQYF. Together with reference TRBV7-8 and TRBJ2-7, the CDR3 gives the full variable domain: GAGVSQSPRYKVAKRGQDVALRCDPISGHVSLFWYQQALGQGPEFLTYFQNEAQLDKSGLPSDRFFAERPEGSVSTLKIQRTQQEDSAVYLCASSPWDGEQYFGPGTRLTVT.

In this sample, this clonotype turned up many times. V and J are TRBV14 and TRBJ2-5; 9 bases align to TRBD2. V lost 4 bases to trimming and J lost 2 bases; unmatched junction nucleotides: 5. Germline loops: CDR1 SGHDN, CDR2 FVKESK. This CDR3 comprises 15 residues. The CDR3 loop is CASSLRLAEQETQYF. The CDR3 nucleotides read TGTGCCAGCAGCCTCAGACTAGCGGAGCAAGAGACCCAGTACTTC.

This chain links TRBV7-2 with TRBJ2-2; 7 positions match TRBD2. J lost 9 bases, V lost 4 bases, and 8 bases had no gene match. The CDR3 has 14 residues. Germline loops: CDR1 SGHTA, CDR2 FQGNSA. CDR3 in DNA: TGTGCCAGCAGCTCCTCCGGAGGGACTAGGGAGCTGTTTTTT. Protein sequence: CASSSSGGTRELFF.